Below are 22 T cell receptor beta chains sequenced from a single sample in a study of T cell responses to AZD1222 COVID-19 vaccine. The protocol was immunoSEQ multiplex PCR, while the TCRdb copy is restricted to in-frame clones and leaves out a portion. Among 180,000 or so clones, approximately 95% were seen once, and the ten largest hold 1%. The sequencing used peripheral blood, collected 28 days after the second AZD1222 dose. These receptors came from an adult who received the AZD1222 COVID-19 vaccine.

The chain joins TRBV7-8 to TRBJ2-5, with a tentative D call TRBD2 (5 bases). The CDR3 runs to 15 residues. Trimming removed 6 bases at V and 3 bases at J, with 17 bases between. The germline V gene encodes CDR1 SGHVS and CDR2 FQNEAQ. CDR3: CASRVARVREETQYF. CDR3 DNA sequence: TGTGCCAGCAGGGTAGCGCGGGTAAGGGAAGAGACCCAGTACTTC.

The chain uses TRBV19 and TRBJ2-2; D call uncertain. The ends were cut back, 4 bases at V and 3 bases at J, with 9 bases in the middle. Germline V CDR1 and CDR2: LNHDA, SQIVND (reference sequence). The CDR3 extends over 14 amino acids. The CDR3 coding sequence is TGTGCCAGTAGTAGGGCAGGAGACACCGGGGAGCTGTTTTTT. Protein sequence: CASSRAGDTGELFF.

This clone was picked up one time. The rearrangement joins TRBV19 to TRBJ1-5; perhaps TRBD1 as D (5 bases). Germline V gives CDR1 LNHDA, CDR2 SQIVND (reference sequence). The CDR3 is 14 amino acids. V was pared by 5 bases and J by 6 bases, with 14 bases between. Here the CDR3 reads CASSVQGIGQPQHF. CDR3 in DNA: TGTGCCAGTAGTGTGCAGGGAATTGGTCAGCCCCAGCATTTT.

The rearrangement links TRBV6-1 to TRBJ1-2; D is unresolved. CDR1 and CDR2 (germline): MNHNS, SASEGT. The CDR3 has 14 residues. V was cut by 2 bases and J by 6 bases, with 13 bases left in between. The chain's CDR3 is CASSETRWQDGYTF. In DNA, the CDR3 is TGTGCCAGCAGTGAAACCCGGTGGCAGGATGGCTACACCTTC.

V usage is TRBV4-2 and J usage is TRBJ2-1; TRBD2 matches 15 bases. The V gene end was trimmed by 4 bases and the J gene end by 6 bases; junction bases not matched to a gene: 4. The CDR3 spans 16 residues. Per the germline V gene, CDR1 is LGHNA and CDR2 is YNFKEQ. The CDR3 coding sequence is TGTGCCAGCAGCCCCTGGACTAGCGGGGGGGCCAATGAGCAGTTCTTC. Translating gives CASSPWTSGGANEQFF.

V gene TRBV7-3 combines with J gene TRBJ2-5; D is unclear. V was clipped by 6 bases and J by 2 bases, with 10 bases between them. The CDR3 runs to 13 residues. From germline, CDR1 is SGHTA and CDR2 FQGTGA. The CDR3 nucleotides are TGTGCCAGCAGTTCAGGAAGACAAGAGACCCAGTACTTC. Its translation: CASSSGRQETQYF. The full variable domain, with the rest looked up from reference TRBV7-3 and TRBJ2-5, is GAGVSQTPSNKVTEKGKYVELRCDPISGHTALYWYRQSLGQGPEFLIYFQGTGAADDSGLPNDRFFAVRPEGSVSTLKIQRTERGDSAVYLCASSSGRQETQYFGPGTRLLVL.

Here the CDR3 reads CASSSASGSLGYNEQFF. The CDR3 DNA follows: TGTGCCAGCAGTTCAGCGTCGGGGAGCCTAGGATACAATGAGCAGTTCTTC. This chain joins TRBV7-9 and TRBJ2-1; weak D call: TRBD2 (5 bases). This CDR3 contains 17 residues. V shed 6 bases and J shed 4 bases, with 22 bases lying between them. CDR1 is SEHNR, CDR2 FQNEAQ, per germline (reference sequence).

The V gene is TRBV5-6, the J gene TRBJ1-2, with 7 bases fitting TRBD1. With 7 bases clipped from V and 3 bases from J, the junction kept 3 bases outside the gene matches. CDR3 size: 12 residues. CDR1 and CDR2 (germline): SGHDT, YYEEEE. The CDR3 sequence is CASRDSYYGYTF. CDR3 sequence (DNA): TGTGCCAGCCGGGACAGCTACTATGGCTACACCTTC.

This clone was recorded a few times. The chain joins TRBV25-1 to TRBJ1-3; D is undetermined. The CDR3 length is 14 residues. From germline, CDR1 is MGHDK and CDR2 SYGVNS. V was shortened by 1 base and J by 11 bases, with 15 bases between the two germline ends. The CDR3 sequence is CASSESVGSPSIYF. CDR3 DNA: TGTGCCAGCAGTGAATCGGTCGGATCCCCATCCATATATTTT.

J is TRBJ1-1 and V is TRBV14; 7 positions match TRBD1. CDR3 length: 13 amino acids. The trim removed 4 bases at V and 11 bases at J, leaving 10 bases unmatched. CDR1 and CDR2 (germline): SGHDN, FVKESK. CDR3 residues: CASSLDRARTAFF. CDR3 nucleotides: TGTGCCAGCAGCCTAGACAGGGCGAGGACGGCTTTCTTT.

CDR3 sequence reads: CASSLAQGARNEQYF. Here the CDR3 DNA reads TGTGCCAGCAGCTTAGCCCAGGGGGCGCGTAACGAGCAGTACTTC. The V and J genes are TRBV7-9 and TRBJ2-7; 8 nucleotides match TRBD1. Germline CDR1 and CDR2: SEHNR and FQNEAQ (reference sequence). This CDR3 has 15 residues. After removal of 0 bases from V and 5 bases from J, the junction contained 6 bases not matched to a gene.

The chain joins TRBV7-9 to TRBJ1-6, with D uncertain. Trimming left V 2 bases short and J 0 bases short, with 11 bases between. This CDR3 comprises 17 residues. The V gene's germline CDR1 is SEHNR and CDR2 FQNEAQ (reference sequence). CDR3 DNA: TGTGCCAGCAGCTTATCCCCGGTGAGCTCCTATAATTCACCCCTCCACTTT. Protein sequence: CASSLSPVSSYNSPLHF.

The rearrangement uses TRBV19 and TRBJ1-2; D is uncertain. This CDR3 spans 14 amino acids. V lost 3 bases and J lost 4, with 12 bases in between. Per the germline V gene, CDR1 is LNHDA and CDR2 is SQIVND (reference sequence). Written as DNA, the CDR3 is TGTGCCAGTAGTATGCGTCGGACGGTCTATGGCTACACCTTC. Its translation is CASSMRRTVYGYTF.

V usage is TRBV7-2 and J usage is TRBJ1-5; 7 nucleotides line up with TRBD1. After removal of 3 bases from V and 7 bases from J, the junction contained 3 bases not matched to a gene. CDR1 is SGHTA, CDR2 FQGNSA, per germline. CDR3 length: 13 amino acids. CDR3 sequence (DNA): TGTGCCAGCAGCTTCGACAGGGACCAGCCCCAGCATTTT. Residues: CASSFDRDQPQHF.

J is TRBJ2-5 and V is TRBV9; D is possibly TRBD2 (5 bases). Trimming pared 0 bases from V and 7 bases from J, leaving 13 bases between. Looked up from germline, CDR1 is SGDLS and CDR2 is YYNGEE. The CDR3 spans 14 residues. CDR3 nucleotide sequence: TGTGCCAGCAGCGTAGATCAGGCGGCGGGGACCCAGTACTTC. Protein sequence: CASSVDQAAGTQYF.

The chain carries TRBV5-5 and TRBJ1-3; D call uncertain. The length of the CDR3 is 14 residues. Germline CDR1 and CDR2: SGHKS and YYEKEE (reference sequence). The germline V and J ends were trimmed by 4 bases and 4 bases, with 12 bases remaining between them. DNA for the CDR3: TGTGCCAGCAGCCAAGGACCCTCCGGAAACACCATATATTTT. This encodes CASSQGPSGNTIYF.

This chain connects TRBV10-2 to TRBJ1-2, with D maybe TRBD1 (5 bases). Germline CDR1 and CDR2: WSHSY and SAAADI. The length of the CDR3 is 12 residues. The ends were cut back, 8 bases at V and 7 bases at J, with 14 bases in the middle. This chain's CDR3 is CASGSGDGGYTF. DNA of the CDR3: TGCGCCAGCGGTTCGGGGGACGGTGGCTACACCTTC.

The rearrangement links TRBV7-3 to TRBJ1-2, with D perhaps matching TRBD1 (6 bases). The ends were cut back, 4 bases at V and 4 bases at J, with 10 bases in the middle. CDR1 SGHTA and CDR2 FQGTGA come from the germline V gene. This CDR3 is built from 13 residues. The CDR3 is CASSSDSLYGYTF. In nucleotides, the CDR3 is TGTGCCAGCAGCTCGGACAGCCTCTATGGCTACACCTTC.

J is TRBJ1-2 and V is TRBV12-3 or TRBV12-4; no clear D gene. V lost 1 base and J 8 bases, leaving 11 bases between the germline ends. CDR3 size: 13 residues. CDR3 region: CASSLDAPGGYTF. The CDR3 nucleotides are TGTGCCAGCAGTTTAGACGCGCCGGGGGGCTACACCTTC.

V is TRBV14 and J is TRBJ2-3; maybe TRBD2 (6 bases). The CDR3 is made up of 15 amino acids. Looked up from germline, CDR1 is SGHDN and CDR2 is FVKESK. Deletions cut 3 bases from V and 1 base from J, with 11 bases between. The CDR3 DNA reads TGTGCCAGCAGCCACCGGTGGGGGGGCACAGATACGCAGTATTTT. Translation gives CASSHRWGGTDTQYF.

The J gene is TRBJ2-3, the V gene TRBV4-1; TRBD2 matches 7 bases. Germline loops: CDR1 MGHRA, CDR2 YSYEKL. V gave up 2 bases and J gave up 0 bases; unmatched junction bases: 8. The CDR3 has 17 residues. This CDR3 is CASSQFLAVSSTDTQYF. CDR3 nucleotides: TGCGCCAGCAGCCAATTCCTAGCGGTGTCTAGCACAGATACGCAGTATTTT.

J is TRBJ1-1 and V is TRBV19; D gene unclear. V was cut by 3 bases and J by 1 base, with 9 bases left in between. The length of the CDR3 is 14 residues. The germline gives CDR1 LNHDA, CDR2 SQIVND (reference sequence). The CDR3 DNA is TGTGCCAGTAGTATCGTAAGGCAGAACACTGAAGCTTTCTTT. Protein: CASSIVRQNTEAFF.